This TCR beta chain was sequenced during a study of cytomegalovirus exposure and HLA in healthy donors. General observations from the study: Both high specificity and high sensitivity reportedly marked the classifier's diagnosis of cytomegalovirus status. Rare sequences made up most TCRs, while some public TCRs were found in many donors.

Using immunoSEQ multiplex PCR, the repertoire was profiled, and TCRdb retains in-frame clones only, with some absent. This repertoire shows approximately 180,000 clones, about 89% found once; its top ten account for roughly 2.5%. The ends were cut back, 3 bases at V and 0 bases at J, with 12 bases in the middle. CDR1 and CDR2 (germline): SGHTA, FQGNSA. CDR3 length: 15 residues. Concerning this clone: Its antigen is currently unknown.

This TCR derives from a man between 18 and 35 years old in good health and CMV-seropositive. This chain joins TRBV7-2 and TRBJ2-7; D is possibly TRBD1 (6 bases). Sequencing was carried out using PBMCs. CDR3 nucleotide sequence: TGTGCCAGCAGCTTCGACAGGACATTCTCCTACGAGCAGTACTTC. Protein: CASSFDRTFSYEQYF.